This passage covers 15 T cell receptor beta chains from one sample sequenced in a study of cytomegalovirus exposure and HLA in healthy donors (TCRdb year 2017). The library was made by the immunoSEQ multiplex PCR assay. The clones in this table, taken by TCRdb from immuneACCESS, are in-frame only. Not every clone is retained; where verified, under half of the shortfall comes from an unresolved V gene, and the cause of the rest is unknown. The sample table lists about 150,000 clones, approximately 90% of them with a count of one. 0.6% to 0.85% of the sample comes from the top ten. The specimen sequenced was PBMCs. The receptors come from a man aged 18 to 29 in good health and CMV-seronegative.

The rearrangement links TRBV13 to TRBJ2-7; maybe TRBD1 (5 bases). Trimming stripped 5 bases from V and 3 bases from J, with 26 bases between. The CDR3 has 18 amino acids. The germline V gene has CDR1 PRHDT and CDR2 FYEKMQ (reference sequence). CDR3 DNA sequence: TGTGCCAGCAGCATCCGCGGCACCAGGGTAGGGGTAAACTACGAGCAGTACTTC. This sequence encodes CASSIRGTRVGVNYEQYF.

This chain links TRBV6-4 with TRBJ2-2; D perhaps matches TRBD1 (5 bases). This CDR3 has 13 amino acids. Germline loops: CDR1 MRHNA, CDR2 SNTAGT. V was shortened by 4 bases and J by 5 bases, with 8 bases between the two germline ends. The CDR3 DNA sequence: TGTGCCAGCAGTGCGACAGAGACCGGGGAGCTGTTTTTT. It is translated as CASSATETGELFF.

This clone was seen only once. The CDR3: CASRETGVGPYEQYF. DNA of the CDR3: TGTGCCAGCAGAGAGACAGGGGTTGGGCCCTACGAGCAGTACTTC. This rearrangement joins TRBV2 to TRBJ2-7, with 8 bases lining up with TRBD1. V shed 6 bases, J shed 2 bases, and the junction held 9 bases outside the gene matches. The CDR3 is 15 amino acids. Germline CDR1 is SNHLY and CDR2 is FYNNEI.

The DNA of the CDR3 is TGTGCCAGCAGTCACCCCTTGGGGGGACGCTACGAGCAGTACTTC. As protein: CASSHPLGGRYEQYF. The rearrangement joins TRBV6-5 to TRBJ2-7; D possibly corresponds to TRBD2 (6 bases). Germline CDR1 MNHEY, CDR2 SVGAGI. V was trimmed by 5 bases and J by 3 bases, leaving 17 bases between them. The CDR3 spans 15 residues.

The V call is TRBV5-1, the J call TRBJ1-1; 7 bases are shared with TRBD1. Trimming at V came to 0 bases and at J to 4 bases, leaving 3 bases not matched to a gene. The germline CDR1 and CDR2 sequences are SGHRS and YFSETQ. The CDR3 loop spans 14 amino acids. The CDR3 DNA sequence: TGCGCCAGCAGCTTGGAGGGACAGCGCACTGAAGCTTTCTTT. The encoded protein is CASSLEGQRTEAFF.

This clone was observed a single time. V usage is TRBV5-1 and J usage is TRBJ1-1; tentative D call: TRBD1 (5 bases). The CDR3 totals 14 residues. From germline, CDR1 is SGHRS and CDR2 YFSETQ. V was clipped by 4 bases and J by 6 bases, with 16 bases between them. CDR3 in amino acids: CASSGAGRAAEAFF. The DNA of the CDR3 is TGCGCCAGCAGCGGGGCCGGCAGGGCCGCTGAAGCTTTCTTT. The whole variable domain, remainder taken from reference TRBV5-1 and TRBJ1-1, is KAGVTQTPRYLIKTRGQQVTLSCSPISGHRSVSWYQQTPGQGLQFLFEYFSETQRNKGNFPGRFSGRQFSNSRSEMNVSTLELGDSALYLCASSGAGRAAEAFFGQGTRLTVV.

This chain connects TRBV30 to TRBJ1-2; D remains ambiguous. The germline V gene has CDR1 GTSNPN and CDR2 SVGIG (reference sequence). V lost 0 bases, J lost 2 bases, and 10 bases lay in between. The CDR3 extends over 14 amino acids. The CDR3 DNA reads as TGTGCCTGGAGTGTAGGCGGGTCAAACTATGGCTACACCTTC. Translating gives CAWSVGGSNYGYTF.

V usage is TRBV29-1 and J usage is TRBJ2-2; 7 bases line up with TRBD2. V lost 4 bases, J lost 3 bases, and 8 bases stayed unmatched. CDR1 is SQVTM, CDR2 ANQGSEA, per germline. This CDR3 is 15 amino acids long. CDR3 coding DNA: TGCAGCGTTGGGGGATCGGGAGGATACACCGGGGAGCTGTTTTTT. Protein product: CSVGGSGGYTGELFF.

The V and J genes are TRBV9 and TRBJ1-3; tentative D call: TRBD1 (5 bases). Trimming took off 0 bases at V and 0 bases at J, with 13 bases between the two ends. The CDR3 has 17 residues. CDR1 is SGDLS and CDR2 is YYNGEE in the germline V gene. The CDR3 spells CASSVDDPGGSGNTIYF. The CDR3 region has the DNA TGTGCCAGCAGCGTAGATGATCCGGGGGGCTCTGGAAACACCATATATTTT.

The genes are TRBV27 and TRBJ2-1; TRBD2 agrees at 7 bases. Per germline, CDR1 MNHEY and CDR2 SMNVEV (reference sequence). Trimming at V came to 5 bases and at J to 6 bases, leaving 7 bases not matched to a gene. The CDR3 sequence is 14 residues long. CDR3 nucleotides: TGTGCCAGCAGTCCCCCGGGACTATTCAATGAGCAGTTCTTC. The encoded protein is CASSPPGLFNEQFF.

J is TRBJ1-1 and V is TRBV9; tentatively, D is TRBD1 (5 bases). V was cut by 0 bases and J by 1 base, with 7 bases left in between. CDR3 length: 14 amino acids. Germline V CDR1 and CDR2: SGDLS, YYNGEE. The CDR3 loop reads CASSVGQRNTEAFF. The CDR3 nucleotides read TGTGCCAGCAGCGTAGGACAGAGGAACACTGAAGCTTTCTTT.

This rearrangement joins TRBV7-8 to TRBJ2-7; TRBD1 aligns across 8 bases. J gave up 9 bases and V 2 bases, and 12 bases lay outside the gene matches. The CDR3 has 15 residues. Looked up from germline, CDR1 is SGHVS and CDR2 is FQNEAQ. CDR3 in DNA: TGTGCCAGCAGCTTAAGTGGGACAGGAAATCTAGGGCAGTACTTC. Amino acids: CASSLSGTGNLGQYF.

The chain is built from TRBV5-4 and TRBJ2-5, with 9 bases identical to TRBD2. Unmatched junction bases numbered 8, after V lost 9 bases and J lost 2 bases. Germline CDR1 and CDR2: SGHNT and YYREEE (reference sequence). CDR3 length: 14 residues. CDR3 nucleotides: TGTGCCACCGGCGGGGGGGGAGTTCAAGAGACCCAGTACTTC. Residues: CATGGGGVQETQYF.

This chain uses TRBV29-1 with TRBJ2-5, with TRBD1 identical over 12 bases. The CDR3 totals 13 residues. Germline CDR1 reads SQVTM; CDR2 reads ANQGSEA. Trimming cost V 7 bases and J 4 bases; bases outside gene matches: 4. CDR3 loop: CSGRDRGRETQYF. In DNA form, the CDR3 reads TGCAGCGGCCGGGACAGGGGGCGAGAGACCCAGTACTTC.

The gene calls are TRBV9 and TRBJ2-1; 11 bases fit TRBD2. Trimming at V came to 0 bases and at J to 3 bases, leaving 2 bases not matched to a gene. The CDR3 extends over 16 amino acids. The germline gives CDR1 SGDLS, CDR2 YYNGEE. CDR3 sequence (DNA): TGTGCCAGCAGCGTAGAAGGGACTAGCGGCTACAATGAGCAGTTCTTC. The encoded protein is CASSVEGTSGYNEQFF.